Sequencing of this T cell receptor (beta chain) was carried out in a study of blood T cell repertoires in COVID-19. Study summary: Samples taken during acute and convalescent COVID-19 were collected in the United States, Italy and Spain.

The CDR3 is made up of 17 amino acids. The germline V gene has CDR1 LGHNT and CDR2 FRNRAP. With 6 bases removed from V and 1 base from J, the gap between germline ends came to 21 bases. Those enrolled in Seattle joined during active infection and were followed longitudinally afterward. Profiled with immunoSEQ multiplex PCR; TCRdb holds only in-frame clones, not every one. The table includes 150,000 to 200,000 clones, 93% detected once. This chain connects TRBV12-5 to TRBJ1-1; D is unresolved. This TCR was sampled from a woman aged 55-69 years with COVID-19, enrolled during active disease. The sequenced sample consisted of peripheral blood. CDR3 in amino acids: CASGEGSTATWNTEAFF. The CDR3 DNA follows: TGTGCTAGTGGGGAGGGTAGTACAGCCACTTGGAACACTGAAGCTTTCTTT.